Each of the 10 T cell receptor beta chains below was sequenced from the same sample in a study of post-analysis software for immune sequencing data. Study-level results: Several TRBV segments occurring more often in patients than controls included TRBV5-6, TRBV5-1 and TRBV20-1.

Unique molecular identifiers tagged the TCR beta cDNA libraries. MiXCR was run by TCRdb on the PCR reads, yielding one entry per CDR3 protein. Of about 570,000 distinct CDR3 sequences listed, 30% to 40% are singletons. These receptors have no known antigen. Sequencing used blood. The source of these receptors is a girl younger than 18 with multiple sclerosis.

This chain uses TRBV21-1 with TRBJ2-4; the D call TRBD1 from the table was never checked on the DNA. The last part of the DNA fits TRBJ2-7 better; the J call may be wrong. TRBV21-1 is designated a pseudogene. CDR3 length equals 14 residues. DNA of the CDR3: TGTGCCAGCAGTGACAGGGCCAGGAAATACGAGCAGTACTTC. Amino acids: CASSDRARKYEQYF.

The CDR3 loop reads CASSQDGVNTEAFF. The CDR3 nucleotides are TGTGCCAGCAGCCAAGATGGGGTGAACACTGAAGCTTTCTTT. J is TRBJ1-1 and V is TRBV4-2; D gene ambiguous. Germline loops: CDR1 LGHNA, CDR2 YNFKEQ. The germline V and J ends were trimmed by 0 bases and 0 bases, with 5 bases remaining between them. CDR3 length: 14 amino acids.

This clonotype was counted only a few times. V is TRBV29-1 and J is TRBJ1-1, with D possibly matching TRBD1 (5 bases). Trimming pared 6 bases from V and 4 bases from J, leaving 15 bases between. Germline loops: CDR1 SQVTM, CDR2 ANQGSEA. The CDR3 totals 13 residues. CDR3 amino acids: CSVGDRSLTEAFF. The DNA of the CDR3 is TGCAGCGTGGGGGACCGAAGCCTCACTGAAGCTTTCTTT.

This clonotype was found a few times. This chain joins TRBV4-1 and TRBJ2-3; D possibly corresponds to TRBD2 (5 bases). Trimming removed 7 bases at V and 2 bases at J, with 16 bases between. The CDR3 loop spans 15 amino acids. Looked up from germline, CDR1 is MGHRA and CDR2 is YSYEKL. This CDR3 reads CASKDLARPTDTQYF. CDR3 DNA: TGCGCCAGCAAGGACTTAGCGAGACCCACAGATACGCAGTATTTT.

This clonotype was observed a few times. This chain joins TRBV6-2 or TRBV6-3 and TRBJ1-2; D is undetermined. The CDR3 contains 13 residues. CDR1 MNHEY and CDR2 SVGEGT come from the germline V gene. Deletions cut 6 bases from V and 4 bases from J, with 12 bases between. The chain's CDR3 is CASSLNPSYGYTF. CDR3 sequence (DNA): TGTGCCAGCAGCCTCAACCCCAGCTATGGCTACACCTTC.

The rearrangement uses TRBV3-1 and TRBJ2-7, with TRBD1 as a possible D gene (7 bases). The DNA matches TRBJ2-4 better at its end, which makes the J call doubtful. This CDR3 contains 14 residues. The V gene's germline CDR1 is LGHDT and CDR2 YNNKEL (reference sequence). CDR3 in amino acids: CASSQRDSQNIQYF. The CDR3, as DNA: TGTGCCAGCAGCCAGCGGGACAGTCAGAACATTCAGTACTTC.

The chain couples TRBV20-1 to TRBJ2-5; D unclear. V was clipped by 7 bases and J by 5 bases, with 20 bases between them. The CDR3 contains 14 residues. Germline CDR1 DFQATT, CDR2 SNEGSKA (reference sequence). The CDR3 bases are TGCAGTGATAAAAGGCCCGGCTCTCTGGAGACCCAGTACTTC. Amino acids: CSDKRPGSLETQYF.

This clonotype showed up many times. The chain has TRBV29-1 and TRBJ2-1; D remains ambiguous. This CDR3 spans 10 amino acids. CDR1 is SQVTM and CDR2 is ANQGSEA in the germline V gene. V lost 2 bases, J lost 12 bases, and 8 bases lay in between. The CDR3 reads CSVENLGQFF. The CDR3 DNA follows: TGCAGCGTTGAAAACCTAGGGCAGTTCTTC.

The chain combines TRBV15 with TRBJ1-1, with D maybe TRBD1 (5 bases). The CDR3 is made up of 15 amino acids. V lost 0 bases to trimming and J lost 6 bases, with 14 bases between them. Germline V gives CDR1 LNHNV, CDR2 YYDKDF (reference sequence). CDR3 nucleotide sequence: TGTGCCACCAGCAGAGATAGGCAGGGTTTCGCTGAAGCTTTCTTT. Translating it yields CATSRDRQGFAEAFF.

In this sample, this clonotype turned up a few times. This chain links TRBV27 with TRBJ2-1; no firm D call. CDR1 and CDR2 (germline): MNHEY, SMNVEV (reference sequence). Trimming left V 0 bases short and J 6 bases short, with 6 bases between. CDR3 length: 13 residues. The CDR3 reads CASSLSYGNEQFF. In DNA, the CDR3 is TGTGCCAGCAGTTTATCTTATGGCAATGAGCAGTTCTTC.